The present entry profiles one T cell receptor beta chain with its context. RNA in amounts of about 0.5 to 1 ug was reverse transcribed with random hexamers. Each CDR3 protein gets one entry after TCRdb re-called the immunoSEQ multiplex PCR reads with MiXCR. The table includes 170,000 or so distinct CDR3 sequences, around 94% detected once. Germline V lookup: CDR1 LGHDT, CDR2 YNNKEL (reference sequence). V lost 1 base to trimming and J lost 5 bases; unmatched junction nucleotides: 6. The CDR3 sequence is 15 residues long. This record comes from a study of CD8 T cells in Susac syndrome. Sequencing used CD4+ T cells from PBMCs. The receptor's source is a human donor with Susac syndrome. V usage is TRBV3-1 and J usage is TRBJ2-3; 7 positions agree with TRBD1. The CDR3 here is CASSQVTGYGDTQYF. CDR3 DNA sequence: TGTGCCAGCAGCCAAGTGACAGGGTATGGAGATACGCAGTATTTT.